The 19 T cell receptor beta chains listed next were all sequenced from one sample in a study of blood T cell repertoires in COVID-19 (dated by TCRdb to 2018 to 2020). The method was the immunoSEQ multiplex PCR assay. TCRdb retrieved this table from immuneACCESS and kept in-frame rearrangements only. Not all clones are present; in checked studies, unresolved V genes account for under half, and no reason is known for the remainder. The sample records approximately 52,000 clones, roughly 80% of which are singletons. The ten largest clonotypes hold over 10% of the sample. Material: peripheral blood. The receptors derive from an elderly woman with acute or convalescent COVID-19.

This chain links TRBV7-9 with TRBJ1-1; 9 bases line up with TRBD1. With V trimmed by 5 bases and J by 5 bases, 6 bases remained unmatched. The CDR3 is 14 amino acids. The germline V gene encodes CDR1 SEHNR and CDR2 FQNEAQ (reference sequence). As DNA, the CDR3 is TGTGCCAGCAGCACACAGGGGGCTAGTACTGAAGCTTTCTTT. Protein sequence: CASSTQGASTEAFF.

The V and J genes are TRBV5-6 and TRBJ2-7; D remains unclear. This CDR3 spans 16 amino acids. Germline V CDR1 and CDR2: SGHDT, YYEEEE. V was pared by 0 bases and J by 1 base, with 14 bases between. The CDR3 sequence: CASSLGVRQRSYEQYF. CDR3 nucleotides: TGTGCCAGCAGCTTGGGAGTCAGACAAAGGTCCTACGAGCAGTACTTC. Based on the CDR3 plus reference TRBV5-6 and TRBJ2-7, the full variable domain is DAGVTQSPTHLIKTRGQQVTLRCSPKSGHDTVSWYQQALGQGPQFIFQYYEEEERQRGNFPDRFSGHQFPNYSSELNVNALLLGDSALYLCASSLGVRQRSYEQYFGPGTRLTVT.

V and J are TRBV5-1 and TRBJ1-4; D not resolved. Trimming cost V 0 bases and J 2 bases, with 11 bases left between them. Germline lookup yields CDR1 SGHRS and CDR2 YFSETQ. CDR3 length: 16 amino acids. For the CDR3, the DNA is TGCGCCAGCAGCTTGGAAGGAGTAGCTACTAATGAAAAACTGTTTTTT. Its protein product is CASSLEGVATNEKLFF.

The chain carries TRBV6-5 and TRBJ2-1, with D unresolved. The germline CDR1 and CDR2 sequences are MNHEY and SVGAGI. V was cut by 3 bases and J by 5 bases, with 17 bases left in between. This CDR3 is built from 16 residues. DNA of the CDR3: TGTGCCAGCAGTTATCTCGCGGCAAACCGCCACAATGAGCAGTTCTTC. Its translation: CASSYLAANRHNEQFF.

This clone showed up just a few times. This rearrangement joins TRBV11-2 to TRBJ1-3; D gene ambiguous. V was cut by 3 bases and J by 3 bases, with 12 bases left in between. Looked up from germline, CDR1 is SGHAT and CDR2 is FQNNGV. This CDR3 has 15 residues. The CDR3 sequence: CASSFRELGGNTIYF. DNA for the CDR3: TGTGCCAGCAGCTTTCGGGAATTAGGTGGAAACACCATATATTTT.

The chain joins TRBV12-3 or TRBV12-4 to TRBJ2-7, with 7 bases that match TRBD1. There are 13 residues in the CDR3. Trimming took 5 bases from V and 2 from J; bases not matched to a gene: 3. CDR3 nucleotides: TGTGCCAGCAGTCGACAGGGCACCTACGAGCAGTACTTC. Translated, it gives CASSRQGTYEQYF.

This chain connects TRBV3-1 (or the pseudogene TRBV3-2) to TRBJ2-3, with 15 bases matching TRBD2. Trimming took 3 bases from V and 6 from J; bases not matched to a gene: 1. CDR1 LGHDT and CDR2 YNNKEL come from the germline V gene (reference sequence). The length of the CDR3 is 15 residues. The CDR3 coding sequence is TGTGCCAGCAGCCAGGGGACTAGCGGGGGGGATACGCAGTATTTT. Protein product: CASSQGTSGGDTQYF.

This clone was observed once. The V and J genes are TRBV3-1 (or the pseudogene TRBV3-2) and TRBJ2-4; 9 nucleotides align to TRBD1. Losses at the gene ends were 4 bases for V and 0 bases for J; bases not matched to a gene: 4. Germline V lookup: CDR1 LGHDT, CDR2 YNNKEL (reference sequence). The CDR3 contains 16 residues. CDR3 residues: CASSRGQGTAKNIQYF. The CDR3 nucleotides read TGTGCCAGCAGCCGGGGACAGGGAACAGCCAAAAACATTCAGTACTTC.

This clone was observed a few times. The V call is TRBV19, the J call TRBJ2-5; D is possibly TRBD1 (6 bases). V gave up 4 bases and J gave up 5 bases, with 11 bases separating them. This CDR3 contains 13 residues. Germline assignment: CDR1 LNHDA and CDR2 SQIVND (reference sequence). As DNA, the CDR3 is TGTGCCAGTAGTAACAGGGAAGGGGAGACCCAGTACTTC. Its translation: CASSNREGETQYF.

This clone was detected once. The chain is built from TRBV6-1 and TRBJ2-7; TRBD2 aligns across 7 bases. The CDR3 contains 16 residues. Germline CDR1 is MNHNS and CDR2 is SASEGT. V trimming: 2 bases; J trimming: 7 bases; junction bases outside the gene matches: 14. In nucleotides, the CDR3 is TGTGCCAGCAGTGAATCTTATGGGGGGGGTTCGGTAGAGCAGTACTTC. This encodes CASSESYGGGSVEQYF.

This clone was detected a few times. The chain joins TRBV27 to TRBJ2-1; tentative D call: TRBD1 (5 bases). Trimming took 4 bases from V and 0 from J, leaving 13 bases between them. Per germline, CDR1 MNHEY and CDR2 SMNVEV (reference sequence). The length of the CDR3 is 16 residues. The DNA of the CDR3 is TGTGCCAGCAGTTCAACAGGCCTTAGCTCCTACAATGAGCAGTTCTTC. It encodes CASSSTGLSSYNEQFF.

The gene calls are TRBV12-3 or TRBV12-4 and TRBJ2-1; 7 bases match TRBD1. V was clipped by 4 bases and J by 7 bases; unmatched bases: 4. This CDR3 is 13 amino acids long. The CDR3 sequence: CASSSGQLNEQFF. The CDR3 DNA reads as TGTGCCAGCAGTTCGGGACAGCTAAATGAGCAGTTCTTC.

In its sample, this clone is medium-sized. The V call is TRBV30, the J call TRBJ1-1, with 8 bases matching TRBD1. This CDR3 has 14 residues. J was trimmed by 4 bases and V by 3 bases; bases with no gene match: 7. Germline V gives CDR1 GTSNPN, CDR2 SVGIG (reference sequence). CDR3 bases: TGTGCCTGGAGGGACAGGGCAAAATTCACTGAAGCTTTCTTT. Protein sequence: CAWRDRAKFTEAFF.

The CDR3 sequence is CASSGIRGGPQDTQYF. In DNA form, the CDR3 reads TGCGCCAGCAGCGGGATTCGCGGGGGGCCCCAAGATACGCAGTATTTT. The gene calls are TRBV5-1 and TRBJ2-3; TRBD2 agrees at 8 bases. V gave up 4 bases and J gave up 5 bases; unmatched junction bases: 12. The CDR3 runs 16 residues. CDR1 and CDR2 (germline): SGHRS, YFSETQ.

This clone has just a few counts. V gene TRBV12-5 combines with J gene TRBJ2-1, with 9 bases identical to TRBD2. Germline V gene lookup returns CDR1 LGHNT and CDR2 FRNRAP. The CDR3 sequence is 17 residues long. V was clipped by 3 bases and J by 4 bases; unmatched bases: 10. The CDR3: CASGFLAGGLRYNEQFF. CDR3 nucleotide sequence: TGTGCTAGTGGTTTTCTGGCGGGGGGGCTTCGGTACAATGAGCAGTTCTTC.

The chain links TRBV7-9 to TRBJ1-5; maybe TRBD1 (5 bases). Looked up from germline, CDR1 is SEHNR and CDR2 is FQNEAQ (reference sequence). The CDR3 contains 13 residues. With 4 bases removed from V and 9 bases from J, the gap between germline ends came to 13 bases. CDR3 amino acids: CASSSSTAGPQHF. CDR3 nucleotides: TGTGCCAGCAGCTCCTCGACAGCCGGGCCCCAGCATTTT.

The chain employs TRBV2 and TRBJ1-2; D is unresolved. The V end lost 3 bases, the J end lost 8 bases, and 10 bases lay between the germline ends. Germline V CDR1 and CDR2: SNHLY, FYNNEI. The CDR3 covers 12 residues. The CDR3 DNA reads TGTGCCAGCAGTGAGGTTCGGGTAGGCTACACCTTC. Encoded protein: CASSEVRVGYTF.

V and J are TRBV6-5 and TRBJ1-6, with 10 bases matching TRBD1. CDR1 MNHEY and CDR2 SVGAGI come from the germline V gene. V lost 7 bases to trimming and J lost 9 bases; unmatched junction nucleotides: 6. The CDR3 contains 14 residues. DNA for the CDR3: TGTGCCAGCATGCTGGGACAGGGGTTTTCACCCCTCCACTTT. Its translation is CASMLGQGFSPLHF.

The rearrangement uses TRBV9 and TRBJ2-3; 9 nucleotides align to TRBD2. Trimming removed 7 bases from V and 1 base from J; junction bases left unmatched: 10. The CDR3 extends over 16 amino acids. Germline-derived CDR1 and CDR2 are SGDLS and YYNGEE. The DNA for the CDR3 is TGTGCCAGCGCGGCGGGGCGGGGGGGCCGCACAGATACGCAGTATTTT. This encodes CASAAGRGGRTDTQYF.